This T cell receptor (beta chain) was recovered during a study of T cell responses to AZD1222 COVID-19 vaccine. Overall study findings and caveats: The donor cohort was predominantly white British with a female majority, and clonal diversity may have been underestimated. No day 14 peak samples; only post-peak repertoires were characterized. Variant regions that are unmutated are reportedly the target of nearly half of spike-specific TCRs. Baseline seropositives among AZD1222 recipients totaled only five to seven.

The CDR3 consists of 15 residues. V was clipped by 0 bases and J by 2 bases, with 10 bases between them. Germline loops: CDR1 LGHNA, CDR2 YSLEER. This clone was picked up one time. Its antigen is not identified. Sequenced by immunoSEQ multiplex PCR; TCRdb stores in-frame clones only, minus some. The sample gives over 65,000 clones, around four fifths of which show up once; 21% is in the top ten. This chain links TRBV4-3 with TRBJ1-1; possible D gene TRBD1, 5 bases. The sample was peripheral blood, taken on day 0 of AZD1222 vaccination. This receptor was identified in an adult in good health. The CDR3 region is CASSQDLGENTEAFF. CDR3 in DNA: TGCGCCAGCAGCCAAGATCTGGGGGAAAACACTGAAGCTTTCTTT.